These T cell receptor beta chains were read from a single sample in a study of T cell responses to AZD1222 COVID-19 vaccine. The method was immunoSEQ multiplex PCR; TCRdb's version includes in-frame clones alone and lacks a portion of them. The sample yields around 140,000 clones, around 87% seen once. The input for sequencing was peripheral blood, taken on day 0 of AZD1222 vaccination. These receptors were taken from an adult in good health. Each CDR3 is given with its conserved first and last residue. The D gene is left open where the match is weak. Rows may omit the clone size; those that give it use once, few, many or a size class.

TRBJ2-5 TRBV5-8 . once CASSSDGEETQYF TGTGCCAGCAGTTCTGACGGCGAAGAGACCCAGTACTTC
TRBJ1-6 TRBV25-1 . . CASSPEEVSSPLHF TGTGCCAGCAGCCCAGAGGAGGTTTCTTCACCCCTCCACTTT
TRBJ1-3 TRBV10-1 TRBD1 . CASSESIPDRVVGNTIYF TGCGCCAGCAGTGAGTCGATCCCGGACAGGGTAGTGGGAAACACCATATATTTT
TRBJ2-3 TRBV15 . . CATSRDLADTQYF TGTGCCACCAGCAGAGATCTGGCAGATACGCAGTATTTT
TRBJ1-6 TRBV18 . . CASSSDFSGGSPLHF TGTGCCAGCTCTTCGGACTTCTCAGGTGGTTCACCCCTCCACTTT
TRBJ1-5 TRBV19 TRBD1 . CASSITGGLGNQPQHF TGTGCCAGTAGTATCACAGGGGGCTTGGGCAATCAGCCCCAGCATTTT
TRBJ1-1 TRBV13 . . CASSLPVADKYKNTEAFF TGTGCCAGCAGCTTACCCGTCGCAGACAAGTACAAGAACACTGAAGCTTTCTTT
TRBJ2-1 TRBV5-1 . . CASSLTPASNEQFF TGCGCCAGCAGCTTGACACCCGCAAGTAATGAGCAGTTCTTC
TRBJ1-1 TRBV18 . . CASSPPNPRGAAEAFF TGTGCCAGCTCACCCCCAAACCCTAGGGGTGCGGCTGAAGCTTTCTTT
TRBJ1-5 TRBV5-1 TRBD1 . CASSLQGGNQPQHF TGCGCCAGCAGCTTGCAGGGGGGAAATCAGCCCCAGCATTTT
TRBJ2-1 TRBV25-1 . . CASSGQEMDNEQFF TGTGCCAGCAGTGGCCAGGAGATGGACAATGAGCAGTTCTTC
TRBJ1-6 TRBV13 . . CASSLIGSPLHF TGTGCCAGCAGCTTAATCGGCTCACCCCTCCACTTT
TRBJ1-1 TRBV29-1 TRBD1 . CSVEAQGVVAFF TGCAGCGTTGAAGCTCAGGGGGTGGTGGCTTTCTTT
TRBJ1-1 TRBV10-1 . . CASTRKDPPKTNTEAFF TGCGCCAGCACTAGAAAGGACCCCCCCAAAACGAACACTGAAGCTTTCTTT
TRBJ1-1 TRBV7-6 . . CASSFTVGVHTEAFF TGTGCCAGCAGCTTTACGGTCGGGGTGCACACTGAAGCTTTCTTT
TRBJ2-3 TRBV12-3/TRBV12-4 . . CASSLHSHTQYF TGTGCCAGCAGTTTACACAGCCATACGCAGTATTTT